Reported below is one T cell receptor (beta chain). Only a few counts were recorded for this clonotype. This receptor's antigen is unknown. Base qualities are not recorded, but no much larger clone differs from it by a single base. Explained via the paper, the time point label denotes: newly diagnosed GD, antithyroid drugs for less than 3 months. RNA was extracted from PBMCs in TRIzol for both TCR sequencing and RNA sequencing. The diagnosis of Graves' disease followed American Thyroid Association guidelines. Recruitment of patients was carried out at an endocrinology department in Xi'an, China. From each patient, around 8.3 milliliters of peripheral blood was collected into an EDTA anticoagulant tube. Ficoll Paque Plus density gradient separation was used to isolate PBMCs, and no further T cell sorting was done. An Agilent 2100 Bioanalyzer and agarose gel were used to check RNA quality, while a NanoDrop 2000 measured RNA concentration.

V has 3 bases trimmed and J has 6 bases trimmed; junction bases matching no gene number 7. There are 16 amino acids in the CDR3, from cysteine to phenylalanine inclusive. Solely the CDR3 DNA is kept, with 48 bases framed from the first base. The germline V gene provides CDR1 KGHDR and CDR2 SFDVKD. These data originate in a study of regulatory T cells in long-lasting Graves disease (dated by TCRdb to the early 2020s). Background for the entire study: Antithyroid drugs had been taken for less than 3 months by newly diagnosed Graves' disease patients. This study used TCR sequencing and RNA sequencing of peripheral blood to compare persistent Graves' disease patients against newly diagnosed Graves' disease patients. TCR sequencing covered approximately 13 persistent and around 20 newly diagnosed Graves' disease patients, some 33 samples in total. The study was registered as a clinical trial and conducted in China.

Results and caveats for the whole study, not just this receptor: Preferential use of TRBV28, TRBJ1-2 and TRBJ2-5 was observed in persistent disease, whereas TRBV20-1 and TRBJ2-1 were favored in newly diagnosed disease. Sequencing and analysis were limited to the TCR beta chain. Compared with newly diagnosed patients, persistent Graves' disease patients had lower TCR Shannon entropy and fewer highly expanded clones, which suggests clonal expansion. The small sample size was acknowledged by the authors as a limitation that may reduce accuracy. Patients with persistent disease shared more public clonotypes (fewer than 3,000) than newly diagnosed patients did (around 1,000). Because the primary lesion, thyroid tissue, could not be accessed, the study looked at peripheral blood alone.

The library relied on multiplex PCR. For sequencing, an Illumina HiSeq 4000 was employed. To build TCR beta libraries, CDR3 regions were amplified by Arm-PCR using iRepertoire HTBI primers. Gel purification was performed on PCR products prior to sequencing. Regarding the original processing steps: Across samples, roughly 60 TRBV and 13 to 15 TRBJ segments were identified and used for gene usage analysis of CDR3 amino acid clonotypes. COPE and FqMerger were used to merge filtered high-quality paired reads into contigs. BLAST was used to align contigs to IMGT TRBV, TRBD and TRBJ reference genes, and CDR3 was defined according to IMGT. Clonotypes above 0.1% frequency were classified as highly expanded clones. Shannon entropy was used to measure repertoire diversity, and the Gini coefficient was used to measure V-J evenness. A clonotype was considered public if more than one individual shared it. TCRdb reanalyzed the raw reads on its own, using fastp at Q25 for trimming and MiXCR for clone calling, and kept in-frame beta chains. CDR3 protein sequences are deduplicated, and each keeps its most common genes and DNA. What appears here as the V and J calls and clone size reflects TCRdb's work, not the paper's. For this sample there are hundreds of thousands of distinct CDR3 sequences; 15% to 20% appear just once. About 20% of the sample rests with the top ten.

Separately, the same data were catalogued under a study of T cells in Graves' hyperthyroidism and ophthalmopathy. The second study also describes: Graves' hyperthyroidism was defined as stable when no progression to ophthalmopathy occurred over 18 months of follow-up. Hyperthyroidism patients were aged 18 to 65 years and newly diagnosed, with disease duration of less than 2 months. Patients with uncontrolled infections, other autoimmune diseases, pregnancy or lactation were excluded. Clinical symptoms, serum thyroxine and TRAb, thyroid ultrasound, and orbital computed tomography formed the basis for the diagnoses. The TCR CDR3 was subjected to a first round of RT-PCR using the HTBI primer set and the Qiagen OneStep RT-PCR kit. Blood samples also contained most of the expanded thyroid clonotypes (frequency above 0.001), which suggests that blood repertoires may reflect thyroid immune responses. A 13 V-J signature model separated ophthalmopathy from stable hyperthyroidism, with approximately 87% sensitivity and 81% to 82% specificity in cross-validation and 80%/75% in testing. In validation, the model predicted progression to ophthalmopathy a median of 6.5 months before onset, with about 70% sensitivity and about 72% specificity. To identify TCR V-J signatures that set the groups apart, the researchers used a discovery cohort of 100 patients, made up of 40 to 45 with Graves' ophthalmopathy and some 56 with stable Graves' hyperthyroidism. Prospective prediction of ophthalmopathy was tested in an independent validation cohort of some 19 hyperthyroidism patients and 17 patients who later progressed to ophthalmopathy. The approximately 97 discovery patients were randomly divided into training and test sets at a 7:3 ratio. The study also compared thyroid tissue and blood T-cell repertoires from a handful of Graves' hyperthyroidism patients. After blood sampling, hyperthyroidism patients were treated with methimazole at a starting dose of 30 mg daily, and ophthalmopathy patients were treated with high-dose intravenous methylprednisolone. Libraries were constructed in a second round of multiplex PCR, after which size selection and purification were performed. Libraries were sequenced paired-end with 100 bp reads on an Illumina HiSeq2000. SOAPnuke was used to process the raw data, with reads discarded if the reads contained adapters or uncalled bases, had a mean Phred below 15, or lacked an exact constant-primer or identifier match. COPE v1.2.5 was used to merge high-quality paired reads, and clonotypes were defined as unique nucleotide sequences. Clonotypes were aligned to IMGT TRBV, TRBD and TRBJ reference segments using MiTCR v1.1. Only V-J combinations with frequency above 0.0001, covering 99% to 99.2% of repertoires, were analysed. A TCS score was defined as the ratio of F50 (clonal expansion) to E x V (chaos), with BLOSUM62-based TCRdist applied between CDR3 peptides within each V-J. Welch's t-statistics and random forest reduced 514 V-J features to 10 to 15, which were used in a naive Bayes classifier (R e1071). Sample size was not statistically predetermined, and investigators were not blinded to group allocation. According to the paper, TCR Vbeta CDR3 sequencing was carried out on approximately 140 peripheral blood samples, which came from about 45 ophthalmopathy, around 74 hyperthyroidism and approximately 17 progressor patients.

The TCR was taken from a woman in her 30s with Graves disease. Donor details come from another sample of the same person, matched by shared clones. This chain is built from TRBV24-1 and TRBJ2-1, with 10 middle bases fitting TRBD2. Here the sequenced sample was peripheral blood mononuclear cells (PBMCs), taken at new diagnosis, from a patient treated with antithyroid drugs. The DNA reads as follows: TGTGCCACCAGTGATCGCCTAGCGGGAGAAATCAATGAGCAGTTCTTC. Translated, this gives CATSDRLAGEINEQFF.